There are a few counts of the clone carrying this T cell receptor (beta chain). At one end, the junction sequence differs from germline, possibly due to a read error. Amplified material comprised TCR beta CDR3 regions derived from RNA transcripts. HTBI primers served in a first-round RT-PCR, which a second-round multiplex PCR followed. TCRdb called the multiplex PCR reads again in MiXCR, with one record for every CDR3 protein. The data contain 650,000 to 900,000 distinct CDR3 sequences, around 40% of them seen just once; the ten biggest clones take up 40% to 55%. These data are taken from a study of Graves' ophthalmopathy and Graves' hyperthyroidism. The CDR3 covers 15 residues. Germline assignment: CDR1 SEHNR and CDR2 FQNEAQ (reference sequence).

This TCR was sampled from an adult man with Graves' ophthalmopathy. This chain links TRBV7-9 with TRBJ1-1; no definite D call. Sample: peripheral blood. This CDR3 reads CASSQDPNMNTEAFF. The CDR3 DNA follows: TGCGCCAGCAGCCAAGACCCAAACATGAACACTGAAGCTTTCTTT. The full variable domain, with the rest looked up from reference TRBV7-9 and TRBJ1-1, is DTGVSQNPRHKITKRGQNVTFRCDPISEHNRLYWYRQTLGQGPEFLTYFQNEAQLEKSRLLSDRFSAERPKGSFSTLEIQRTEQGDSAMYLCASSQDPNMNTEAFFGQGTRLTVV.